What follows describes a single T cell receptor beta chain. Its target is not known. From the RT-PCR reads, TCRdb called clonotypes with MiXCR, one entry per CDR3 protein. The sample yields around 300,000 distinct CDR3 sequences, around 20% seen once. This sample stems from a study of response to subunit inactivated influenza vaccine. Overall study findings and caveats: Seasonal influenza vaccination, on each occasion, was suggested by the authors to recruit few new T cells.

This receptor was taken from a man between 50 and 69 years old who received an inactivated influenza vaccine. This specimen consisted of PBMCs from blood, obtained about 19 months after vaccination.

CDR3 residues: CASSLEASGSSTDTQYF. CDR3 DNA sequence: TGTGCCAGCAGCTTAGAGGCTAGCGGAAGTAGCACAGATACGCAGTATTTT. The chain combines TRBV11-2 with TRBJ2-3, with 7 nucleotides matching TRBD2. Germline-derived CDR1 and CDR2 are SGHAT and FQNNGV. The CDR3 is 17 residues long. V shed 0 bases, J shed 0 bases, and the junction held 6 bases outside the gene matches.